This T cell receptor (beta chain) was captured in a study of molecular identifiers for immune sequencing clone quantification (dated by TCRdb to 2017 to 2018). Study-level background: For a replicate experiment, RNA from 20,000 or 100,000 naive CD8 T cells was divided into five aliquots, and four of the five aliquots were sequenced. The study was a methods study using CD8 T cells to benchmark molecular-identifier clustering-based TCR repertoire sequencing (MIDCIRS) and TCR RNA copy counting.

Naive CD8 T cell libraries were made from around 18,000 to 910,000 sorted cells using 10%, 30% or 50% of purified RNA. Naive CD8 T cells were FACS-sorted as CD8+CD4-CCR7+CD45RA+ on a BD FACSAria II into RLT Plus buffer. To test detection sensitivity, Jurkat RNA equivalent to about eleven TCR copies was spiked into samples of roughly 18,000-1,000,000 naive CD8 T cells. CD8 T cells were enriched using RosetteSep CD8+ T Cell Enrichment Cocktail and Ficoll-Paque, and the enriched cells then underwent ACK red cell lysis. The germline V gene specifies MGHDK as CDR1 and SYGVNS as CDR2. Inclusive of the bounding cysteine and phenylalanine, the CDR3 is 14 residues long. The retained sequence is limited to the CDR3, 42 bases, with the frame set at the first base. Receptor amplification or capture employed PCR. Sequencing relied on a NextSeq 500. Bulk TCR libraries were generated as previously described, with the TCR primers listed in Table S5 used. The Qiagen AllPrep DNA/RNA kit was used to purify total RNA. Before any analysis, reads coming from multiple sequencing runs of the same library were combined into one pool. The study's processing was this. Only reads with exact TCR constant sequence were kept, trimmed to 150 nt, and grouped by their 12-nt molecular barcodes. Within each barcode group, reads were sub-clustered at a 15% Levenshtein threshold, and quality-weighted consensus sequences were built per RNA molecule. Non-functional sequences were discarded, and so were lower-count sequences lying one edit away from another sequence. Based on fitting two negative binomial distributions, any barcode sub-cluster with under 20% of the maximum read count was discarded. Using fastp trimming at Q25 and MiXCR clonotype assembly, TCRdb reanalyzed the public sequencing data and kept in-frame beta chains. Rows with a matching CDR3 protein are joined into one entry that keeps the most common DNA and genes. For this entry, the V and J calls and clone size follow TCRdb and not the study's own pipeline. This sample has about 630,000 distinct CDR3 sequences in its table, and 25% of those were observed once. The ten largest clones capture about 0.73% of the sample.

As regards this clonotype: This receptor's antigen is unknown. This may come from a read error, since a much larger clone is one base off.

Beyond this particular receptor, the publication reports: Modeling indicated about 3 TCR RNA copies recovered per cell, compared with around 10 by digital PCR, which implies a capture efficiency of approximately 30%. When barcode sub-clustering was not used, chimeric consensus sequences inflated TCR diversity, with chimeras reaching as high as 47%. Spiked-in Jurkat TCR RNA equal to a single cell's worth was reported to be detectable even within 1,100,000 naive CD8 T cells. Identical TCR molecules sharing a barcode could cause highly expanded clone sizes to be underestimated. In CMV-specific effector cells, over 98% of molecules were held by clones above 20 RNA copies, whereas under 1% of molecules were held by such clones in naive cells. Naive libraries contained spiked-in Jurkat TCR RNA (approximately 10 copies' worth), which is not part of the donor repertoire.

Sequenced: naive CD8+ T cells from blood, with Jurkat cell RNA spiked in. The sample's cell subset or site label, decoded: FACS-sorted CD8+CD4-CCR7+CD45RA+ naive T cells. Rearrangement joined TRBV25-1 to TRBJ2-5, with the D gene call left open. The TCR comes from a human donor in good health. Some libraries in this study had Jurkat cell RNA spiked in. The CDR3 in this case is CASSEGEWTETQHF. The DNA sequence is TGTGCCAGCAGTGAAGGAGAATGGACGGAGACCCAGCACTTC.